This T cell receptor (beta chain) was sequenced for a study of blood T cell repertoires in COVID-19 (dated by TCRdb to 2018 to 2020). About the study as a whole: Collaborator samples came from the United States, Italy and Spain and covered acute and convalescent phases of COVID-19. Samples came from the ongoing ImmuneRACE study (first 160 participants) plus 1,254 subjects from 6 global collaborators. The repertoires were made available in a free public database intended to serve as a resource for research on the immune response to SARS-CoV-2. Subjects who had been exposed to COVID-19, were actively infected with it, or had recovered from it provided the deeply sampled blood TCRbeta repertoires that made up the dataset. Where available, HLA class I and class II types were taken from metadata supplied by the sample provider and were not determined by assay-based typing. The material from the prospective study consisted of cDNA or gDNA derived from T cells, B-cell-depleted T cells, or PBMCs. A de-identified subject ID, COVID-19 status, age in years and sex were almost always included in the sample metadata.

V is clipped by 2 bases and J by 4 bases, and the sequence between their germline boundaries is 6 bases long. The CDR3 contains 13 residues, cysteine and phenylalanine counted. Of all the DNA, just the CDR3 is kept, 39 bases in frame from base 1. The germline V gene supplies CDR1 SGHRS and CDR2 YFSETQ. TCRbeta CDR3 regions were amplified from genomic DNA by means of the immunoSEQ Assay, a bias-controlled multiplex PCR. Under the source paper's analysis protocol: Within the assay, amplification of reference gene primers was used to estimate how many nucleated cells each sample contained. To quantify the absolute abundance of each unique TCRbeta CDR3 rearrangement, sequence reads were collapsed and filtered. For each sample, productive Simpson clonality was calculated as the square root of Simpson's diversity index over productive rearrangements. In TCRdb, the immuneACCESS table is reduced to in-frame sequences with V and J assigned. These tables do not hold every clone; where another copy was compared, an unresolved V gene accounts for under half, and the others remain unexplained. V, J and clone size reflect that table, while D and trimming were determined from the DNA. The sample table records 35,000 to 40,000 clones; around 80% of these occur just once. In total, the top ten clones hold 38% of the sample.

Here is what the overall study found, with its caveats: Clinical and demographic metadata were provided uncurated, with the amount varying by source and participant.

Notes on this clone: Its antigen target is currently unknown. No per-base quality is available; no much larger clone lies one base away.

Each collaborating institution followed its own protocols to collect whole blood in K2EDTA tubes. For TCRbeta analysis, collaborator samples were shipped as frozen whole blood, as isolated PBMCs, or as DNA extracted from either sample type. The TCR was taken from a man older than 75 with active or convalescent COVID-19. Source material: peripheral blood. The rearrangement combines TRBV5-1 with TRBJ1-4; the D gene remains uncertain. The base sequence is TGCGCCAGCAGCTTCTATTATAATGAAAAACTGTTTTTT. Its protein product is CASSFYYNEKLFF.